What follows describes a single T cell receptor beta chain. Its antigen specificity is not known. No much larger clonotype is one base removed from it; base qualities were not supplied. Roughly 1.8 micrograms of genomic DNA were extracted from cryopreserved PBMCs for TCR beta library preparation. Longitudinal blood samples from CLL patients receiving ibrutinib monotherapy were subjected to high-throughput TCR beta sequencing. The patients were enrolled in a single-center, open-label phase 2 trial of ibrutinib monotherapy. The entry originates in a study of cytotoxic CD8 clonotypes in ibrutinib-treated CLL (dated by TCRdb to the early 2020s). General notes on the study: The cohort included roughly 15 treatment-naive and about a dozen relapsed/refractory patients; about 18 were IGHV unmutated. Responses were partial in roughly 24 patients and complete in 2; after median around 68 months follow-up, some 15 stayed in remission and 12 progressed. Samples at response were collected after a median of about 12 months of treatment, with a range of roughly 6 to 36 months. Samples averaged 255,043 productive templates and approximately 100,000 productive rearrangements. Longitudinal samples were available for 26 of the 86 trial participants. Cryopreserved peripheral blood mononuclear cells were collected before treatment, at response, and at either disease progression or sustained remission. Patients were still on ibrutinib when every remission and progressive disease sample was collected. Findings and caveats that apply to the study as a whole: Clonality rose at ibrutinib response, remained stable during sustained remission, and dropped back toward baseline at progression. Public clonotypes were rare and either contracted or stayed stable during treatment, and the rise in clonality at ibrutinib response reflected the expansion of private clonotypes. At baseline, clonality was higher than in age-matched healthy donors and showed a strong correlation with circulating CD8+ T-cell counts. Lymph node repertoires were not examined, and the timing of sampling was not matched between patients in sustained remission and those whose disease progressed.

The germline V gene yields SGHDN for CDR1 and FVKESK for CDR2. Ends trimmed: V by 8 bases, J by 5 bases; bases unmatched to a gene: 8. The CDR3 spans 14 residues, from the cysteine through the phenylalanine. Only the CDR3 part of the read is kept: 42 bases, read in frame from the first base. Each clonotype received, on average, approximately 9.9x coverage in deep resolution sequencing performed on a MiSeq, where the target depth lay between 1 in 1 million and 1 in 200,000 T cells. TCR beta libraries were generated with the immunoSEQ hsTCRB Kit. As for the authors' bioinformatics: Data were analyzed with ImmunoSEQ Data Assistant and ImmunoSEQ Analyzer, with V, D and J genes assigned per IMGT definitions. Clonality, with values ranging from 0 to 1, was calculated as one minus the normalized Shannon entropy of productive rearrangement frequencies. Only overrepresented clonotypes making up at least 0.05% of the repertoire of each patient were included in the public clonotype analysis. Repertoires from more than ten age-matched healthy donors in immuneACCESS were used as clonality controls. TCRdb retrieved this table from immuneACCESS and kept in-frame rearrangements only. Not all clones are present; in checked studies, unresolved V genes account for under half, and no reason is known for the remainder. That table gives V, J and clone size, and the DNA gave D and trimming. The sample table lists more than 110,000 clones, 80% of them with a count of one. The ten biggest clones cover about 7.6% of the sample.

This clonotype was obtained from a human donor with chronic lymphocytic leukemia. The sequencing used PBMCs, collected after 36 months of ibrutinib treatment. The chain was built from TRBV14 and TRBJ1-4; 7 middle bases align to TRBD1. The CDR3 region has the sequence CASRGKQGNEKLFF. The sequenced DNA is TGTGCCAGCCGCGGAAAACAGGGGAATGAAAAACTGTTTTTT.